This T cell receptor beta chain was captured in a study of blood T cell repertoires in COVID-19. The CDR3 is 14 residues long. Germline CDR1 and CDR2: LGHDT and YNNKEL (reference sequence). V trimming: 5 bases; J trimming: 5 bases; junction bases outside the gene matches: 5. Original analysis: Researchers report that nucleated cell counts were estimated from reference gene primer amplification. Sequenced by immunoSEQ multiplex PCR; TCRdb stores in-frame clones only, minus some. V, J and clone size were drawn from that table, and D and trimming were deduced from the DNA. Altogether about 61,000 clones are present, about 90% being singletons, with the ten largest covering 5.1%.

The rearrangement uses TRBV3-1 (or the pseudogene TRBV3-2) and TRBJ1-3; 8 bases fit TRBD1. The receptor was derived from a man aged 80 or over in a cohort sampled during active COVID-19. The sample taken for sequencing was peripheral blood. DNA of the CDR3: TGTGCCAGCAGCGAAGGACAGGGAAGAAACACCATATATTTT. Encoded protein: CASSEGQGRNTIYF.